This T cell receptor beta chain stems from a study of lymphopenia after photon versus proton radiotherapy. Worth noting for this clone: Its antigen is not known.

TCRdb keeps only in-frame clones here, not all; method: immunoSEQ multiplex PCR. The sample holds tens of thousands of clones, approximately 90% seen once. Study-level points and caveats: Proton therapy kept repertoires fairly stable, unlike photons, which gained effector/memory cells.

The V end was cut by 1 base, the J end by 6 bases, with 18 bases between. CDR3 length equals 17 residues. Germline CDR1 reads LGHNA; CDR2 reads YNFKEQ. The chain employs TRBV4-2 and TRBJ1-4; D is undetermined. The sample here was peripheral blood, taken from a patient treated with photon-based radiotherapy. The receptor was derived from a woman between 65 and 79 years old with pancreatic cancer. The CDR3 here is CASSQGRPSRIDEKLFF. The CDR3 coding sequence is TGTGCCAGCAGCCAAGGTAGACCGAGCCGAATTGATGAAAAACTGTTTTTT.